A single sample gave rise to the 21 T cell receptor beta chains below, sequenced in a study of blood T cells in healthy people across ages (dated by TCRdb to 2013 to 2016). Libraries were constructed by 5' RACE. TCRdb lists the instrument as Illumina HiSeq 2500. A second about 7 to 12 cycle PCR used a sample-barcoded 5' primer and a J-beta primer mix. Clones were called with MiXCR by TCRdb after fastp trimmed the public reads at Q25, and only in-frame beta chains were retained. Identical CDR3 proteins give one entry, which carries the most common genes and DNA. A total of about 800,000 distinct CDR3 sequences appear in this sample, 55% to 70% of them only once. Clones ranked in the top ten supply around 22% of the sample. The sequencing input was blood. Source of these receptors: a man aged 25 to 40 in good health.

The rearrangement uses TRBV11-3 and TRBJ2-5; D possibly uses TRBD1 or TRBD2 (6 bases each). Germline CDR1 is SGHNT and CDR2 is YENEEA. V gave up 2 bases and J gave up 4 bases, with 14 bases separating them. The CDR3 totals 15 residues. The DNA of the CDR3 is TGTGCCAGCAGCTTACGGGGGCTGGTCGGAGAGACCCAGTACTTC. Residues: CASSLRGLVGETQYF.

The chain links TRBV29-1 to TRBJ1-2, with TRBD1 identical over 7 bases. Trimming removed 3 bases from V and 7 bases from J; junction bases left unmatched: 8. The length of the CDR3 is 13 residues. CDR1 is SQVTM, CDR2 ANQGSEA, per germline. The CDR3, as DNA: TGCAGCGTTGACCCCTCCAGGGGGAGTGGCTACACCTTC. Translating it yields CSVDPSRGSGYTF.

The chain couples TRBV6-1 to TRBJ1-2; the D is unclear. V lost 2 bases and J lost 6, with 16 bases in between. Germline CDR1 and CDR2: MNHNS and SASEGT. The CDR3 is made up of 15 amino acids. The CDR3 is CASSETLGSSDGYTF. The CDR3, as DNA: TGTGCCAGCAGTGAAACTTTAGGATCTTCTGATGGCTACACCTTC.

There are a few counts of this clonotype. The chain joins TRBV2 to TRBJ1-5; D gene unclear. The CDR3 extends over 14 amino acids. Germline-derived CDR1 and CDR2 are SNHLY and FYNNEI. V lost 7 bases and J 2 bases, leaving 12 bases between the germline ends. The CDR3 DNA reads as TGTGCCAGCAATCTTGGGAGGGGCAATCAGCCCCAGCATTTT. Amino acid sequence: CASNLGRGNQPQHF.

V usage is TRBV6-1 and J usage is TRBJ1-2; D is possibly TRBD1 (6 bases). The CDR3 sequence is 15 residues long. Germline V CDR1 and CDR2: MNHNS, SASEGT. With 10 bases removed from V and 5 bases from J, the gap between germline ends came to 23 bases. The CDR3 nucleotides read TGTGCCAACGCCCTTCAGGGGCCCCTTTCGTATGGCTACACCTTC. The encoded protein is CANALQGPLSYGYTF.

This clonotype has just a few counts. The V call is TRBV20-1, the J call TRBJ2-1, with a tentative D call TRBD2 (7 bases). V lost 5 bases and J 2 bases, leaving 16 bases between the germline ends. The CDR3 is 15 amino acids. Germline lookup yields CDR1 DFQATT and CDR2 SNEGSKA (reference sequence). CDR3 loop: CSAGGAGDTYNEQFF. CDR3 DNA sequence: TGCAGTGCTGGGGGGGCGGGAGACACCTACAATGAGCAGTTCTTC.

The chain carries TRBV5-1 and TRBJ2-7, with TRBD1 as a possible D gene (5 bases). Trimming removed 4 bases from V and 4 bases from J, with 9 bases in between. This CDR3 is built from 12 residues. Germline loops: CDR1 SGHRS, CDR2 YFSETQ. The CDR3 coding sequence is TGCGCCAGCAGCGCACAGGAGTACGAGCAGTACTTC. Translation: CASSAQEYEQYF.

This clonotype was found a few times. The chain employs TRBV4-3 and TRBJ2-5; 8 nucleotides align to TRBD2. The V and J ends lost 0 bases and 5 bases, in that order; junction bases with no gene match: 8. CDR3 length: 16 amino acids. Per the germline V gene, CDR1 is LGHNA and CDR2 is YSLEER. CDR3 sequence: CASSQESGRAVETQYF. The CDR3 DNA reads TGCGCCAGCAGCCAAGAATCCGGGAGGGCCGTGGAGACCCAGTACTTC.

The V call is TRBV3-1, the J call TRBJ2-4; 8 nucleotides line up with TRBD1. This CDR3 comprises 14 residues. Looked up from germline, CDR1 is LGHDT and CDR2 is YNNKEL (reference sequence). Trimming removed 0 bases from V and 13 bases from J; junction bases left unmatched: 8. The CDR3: CASSQEDRVGEQYF. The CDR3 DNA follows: TGTGCCAGCAGCCAAGAGGACAGGGTGGGTGAGCAGTACTTC. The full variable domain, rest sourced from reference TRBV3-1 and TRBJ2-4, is DTAVSQTPKYLVTQMGNDKSIKCEQNLGHDTMYWYKQDSKKFLKIMFSYNNKELIINETVPNRFSPKSPDKAHLNLHINSLELGDSAVYFCASSQEDRVGEQYFGAGTRLSVL.

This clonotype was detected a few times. The CDR3 here is CASSSRDIVNEQYF. The CDR3 region has the DNA TGTGCCAGCAGCTCCCGGGACATAGTGAACGAGCAGTACTTC. The chain joins TRBV11-1 to TRBJ2-7, with D perhaps matching TRBD1 (6 bases). Trimming cost V 4 bases and J 5 bases, with 15 bases left between them. Germline values: CDR1 SGHAT, CDR2 FQDESV (reference sequence). This CDR3 region has 14 residues.

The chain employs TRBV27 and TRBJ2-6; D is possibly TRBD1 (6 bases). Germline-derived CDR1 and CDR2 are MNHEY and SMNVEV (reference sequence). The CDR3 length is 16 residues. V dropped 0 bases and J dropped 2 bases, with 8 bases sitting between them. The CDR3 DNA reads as TGTGCCAGCAGTTTATCGACAGGTACTGGGGCCAACGTCCTGACTTTC. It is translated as CASSLSTGTGANVLTF. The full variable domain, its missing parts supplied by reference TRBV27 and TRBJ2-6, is EAQVTQNPRYLITVTGKKLTVTCSQNMNHEYMSWYRQDPGLGLRQIYYSMNVEVTDKGDVPEGYKVSRKEKRNFPLILESPSPNQTSLYFCASSLSTGTGANVLTFGAGSRLTVL.

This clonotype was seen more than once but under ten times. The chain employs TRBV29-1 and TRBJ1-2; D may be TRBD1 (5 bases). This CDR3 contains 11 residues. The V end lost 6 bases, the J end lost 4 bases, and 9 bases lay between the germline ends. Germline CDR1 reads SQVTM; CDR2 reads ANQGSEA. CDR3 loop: CSVQGGYGYTF. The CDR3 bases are TGCAGCGTGCAGGGCGGCTATGGCTACACCTTC. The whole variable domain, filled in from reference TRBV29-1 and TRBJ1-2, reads SAVISQKPSRDICQRGTSLTIQCQVDSQVTMMFWYRQQPGQSLTLIATANQGSEATYESGFVIDKFPISRPNLTFSTLTVSNMSPEDSSIYLCSVQGGYGYTFGSGTRLTVV.

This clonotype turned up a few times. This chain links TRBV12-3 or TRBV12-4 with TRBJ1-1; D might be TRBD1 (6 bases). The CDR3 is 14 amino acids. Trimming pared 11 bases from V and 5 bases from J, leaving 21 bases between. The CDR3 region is CADARAGEVTEAFF. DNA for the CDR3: TGTGCCGACGCTAGGGCAGGGGAGGTGACTGAAGCTTTCTTT.

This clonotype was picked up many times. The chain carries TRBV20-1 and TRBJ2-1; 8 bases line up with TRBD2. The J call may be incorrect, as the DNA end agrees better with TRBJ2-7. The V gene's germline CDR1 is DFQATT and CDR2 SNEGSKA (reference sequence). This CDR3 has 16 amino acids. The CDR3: CSARQLAASSYNEQYF. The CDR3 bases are TGCAGTGCTAGACAACTAGCGGCTAGCTCCTACAATGAGCAGTACTTC.

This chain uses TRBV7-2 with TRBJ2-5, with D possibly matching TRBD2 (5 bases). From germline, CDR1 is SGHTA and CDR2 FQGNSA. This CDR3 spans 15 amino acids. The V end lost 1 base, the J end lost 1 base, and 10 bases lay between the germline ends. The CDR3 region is CASSLDGLFQETQYF. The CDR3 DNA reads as TGTGCCAGCAGCTTAGACGGACTGTTCCAAGAGACCCAGTACTTC.

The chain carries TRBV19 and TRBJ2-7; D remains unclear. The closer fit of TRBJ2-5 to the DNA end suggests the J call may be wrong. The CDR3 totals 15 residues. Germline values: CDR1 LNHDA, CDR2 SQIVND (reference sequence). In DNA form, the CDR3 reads TGTGCCAGTAGATCCCGAGAGGCCTTAGAGGAGACCCAGTACTTC. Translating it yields CASRSREALEETQYF.

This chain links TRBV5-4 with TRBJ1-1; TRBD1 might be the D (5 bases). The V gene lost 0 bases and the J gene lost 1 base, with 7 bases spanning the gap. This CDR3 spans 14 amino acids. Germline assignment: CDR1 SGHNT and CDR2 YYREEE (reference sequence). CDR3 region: CASSLDRQNTEAFF. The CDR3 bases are TGTGCCAGCAGCTTGGACAGGCAGAACACTGAAGCTTTCTTT.

In DNA form, the CDR3 reads TGTGCCAGCTCCGCGGTTCCCGGGACTAGCGGCAAGAGCTCCTACGAGCAGTACTTC. Translating gives CASSAVPGTSGKSSYEQYF. The chain carries TRBV6-2 or TRBV6-3 and TRBJ2-7, with 11 bases aligning to TRBD2. This CDR3 has 19 amino acids. The J segment lost 0 bases and the V segment lost 8 bases, leaving 18 bases of the junction unmatched. The germline V gene encodes CDR1 MNHEY and CDR2 SVGEGT.

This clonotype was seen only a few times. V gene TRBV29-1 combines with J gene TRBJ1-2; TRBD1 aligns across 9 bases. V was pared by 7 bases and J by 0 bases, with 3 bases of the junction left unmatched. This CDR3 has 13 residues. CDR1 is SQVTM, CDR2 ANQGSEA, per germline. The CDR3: CSGRQGANYGYTF. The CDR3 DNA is TGCAGCGGCAGACAGGGGGCTAACTATGGCTACACCTTC.

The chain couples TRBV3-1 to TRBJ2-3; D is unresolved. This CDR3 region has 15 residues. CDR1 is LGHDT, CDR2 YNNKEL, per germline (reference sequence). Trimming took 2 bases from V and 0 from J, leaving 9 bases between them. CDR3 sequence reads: CASSQKGRSTDTQYF. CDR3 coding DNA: TGTGCCAGCAGCCAAAAAGGACGGAGCACAGATACGCAGTATTTT.

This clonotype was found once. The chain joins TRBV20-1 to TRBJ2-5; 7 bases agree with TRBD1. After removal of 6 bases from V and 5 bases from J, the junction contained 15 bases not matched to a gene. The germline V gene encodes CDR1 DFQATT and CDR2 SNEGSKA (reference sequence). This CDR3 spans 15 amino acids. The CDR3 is CSARQGAGQFETQYF. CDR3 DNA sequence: TGCAGTGCCCGACAGGGTGCGGGCCAGTTTGAGACCCAGTACTTC.